The rows below give T cell receptor beta chains drawn from one sample of a study of blood T cell repertoires in COVID-19. Repertoires were generated with immunoSEQ multiplex PCR, while TCRdb's copy carries only in-frame clones and drops some. The sample consists of some 14,000 clones, around 91% of them appearing once. The specimen was peripheral blood. The receptors come from a human donor in a cohort sampled during active COVID-19. Each CDR3 is given with its conserved first and last residue. The D gene is left open where the match is weak. Size is omitted from some rows. Given values are once, few, many or a class for expanded clones.

cdr3_nt: TGTGCCAGCAGCCTCGCGGGGGACACCGGGGAGCTGTTTTTT; cdr3_aa: CASSLAGDTGELFF; j_call: TRBJ2-2; d_call: TRBD2; v_call: TRBV28; clone_size: NA
cdr3_nt: TGTGCCAGCAGCTTAGGCGGCGGGGAGAAATCCTACAATGAGCAGTTCTTC; cdr3_aa: CASSLGGGEKSYNEQFF; j_call: TRBJ2-1; d_call: NA; v_call: TRBV11-3; clone_size: NA
cdr3_nt: TGTGCCAGCAGTGAAACGGGGTTTGGTACGCAGTATTTT; cdr3_aa: CASSETGFGTQYF; j_call: TRBJ2-3; d_call: NA; v_call: TRBV6-4; clone_size: NA
cdr3_nt: TGCGCCAGCAGCCCGGCAGCGGGGGGGTTCAATGAGCAGTTCTTC; cdr3_aa: CASSPAAGGFNEQFF; j_call: TRBJ2-1; d_call: TRBD2; v_call: TRBV5-1; clone_size: NA
cdr3_nt: TGTGCCAGTGGCCCGACAGGGGTCGATCAGCCCCAGCATTTT; cdr3_aa: CASGPTGVDQPQHF; j_call: TRBJ1-5; d_call: TRBD1; v_call: TRBV19; clone_size: once
cdr3_nt: TGCGCCAGCAGCCAAGCGGGCGGGAACACAGATACGCAGTATTTT; cdr3_aa: CASSQAGGNTDTQYF; j_call: TRBJ2-3; d_call: NA; v_call: TRBV4-1; clone_size: NA
cdr3_nt: TGTGCCAGCAAACTTGACCGGGACAGGTTACAAGAGACCCAGTACTTC; cdr3_aa: CASKLDRDRLQETQYF; j_call: TRBJ2-5; d_call: TRBD1; v_call: TRBV6-6; clone_size: once
cdr3_nt: TGCGCCAGCAGCGGATCGACAGGGGCTGGAAACACCATATATTTT; cdr3_aa: CASSGSTGAGNTIYF; j_call: TRBJ1-3; d_call: TRBD1; v_call: TRBV5-1; clone_size: NA
cdr3_nt: TGTGCCAGCTCACCAGATCACGCGAATGGGCCCCAGCATTTT; cdr3_aa: CASSPDHANGPQHF; j_call: TRBJ1-5; d_call: NA; v_call: TRBV18; clone_size: NA
cdr3_nt: TGTGCCTGGAGTTTAAAGGGTACTAGCGGAGGACGCCCTTACGAGCAGTACTTC; cdr3_aa: CAWSLKGTSGGRPYEQYF; j_call: TRBJ2-7; d_call: TRBD2; v_call: TRBV30; clone_size: few
cdr3_nt: TGCGCCAGCAGTCAAACCGACAGAGCCCTAAGGATCAACTATGGCTACACCTTC; cdr3_aa: CASSQTDRALRINYGYTF; j_call: TRBJ1-2; d_call: NA; v_call: TRBV23-1; clone_size: NA
cdr3_nt: TGTGCCAGCAGCTTGGGGGACAGGACCGACAATGAGCAGTTCTTC; cdr3_aa: CASSLGDRTDNEQFF; j_call: TRBJ2-1; d_call: TRBD1; v_call: TRBV5-4; clone_size: NA
cdr3_nt: TGTGCCAGCAGCTTATTCGCTAGGGGAAGCACAGATACGCAGTATTTT; cdr3_aa: CASSLFARGSTDTQYF; j_call: TRBJ2-3; d_call: NA; v_call: TRBV11-2; clone_size: NA
cdr3_nt: TGTGCCAGCAGCTTACCGGGCGGGGGGGCGGATGAGCAGTTCTTC; cdr3_aa: CASSLPGGGADEQFF; j_call: TRBJ2-1; d_call: TRBD2; v_call: TRBV13; clone_size: NA
cdr3_nt: TGTGCCACCAGTGACGGACAGAGAACCAATGAAAAACTGTTTTTT; cdr3_aa: CATSDGQRTNEKLFF; j_call: TRBJ1-4; d_call: NA; v_call: TRBV24-1; clone_size: NA
cdr3_nt: TGTGCCAGCAGCTTAACAGGCGGCTGGCGGGGTCAAGAGACCCAGTACTTC; cdr3_aa: CASSLTGGWRGQETQYF; j_call: TRBJ2-5; d_call: NA; v_call: TRBV11-3; clone_size: NA
cdr3_nt: TGTGCCAGTAGTACCCAGGGTGGCGGCAATCAGCCCCAGCATTTT; cdr3_aa: CASSTQGGGNQPQHF; j_call: TRBJ1-5; d_call: NA; v_call: TRBV19; clone_size: NA
cdr3_nt: TGTGCCAGCAGCCCCGGGGGACGGGGGGGCCGCTCGGAGACCCAGTACTTC; cdr3_aa: CASSPGGRGGRSETQYF; j_call: TRBJ2-5; d_call: TRBD2; v_call: TRBV7-9; clone_size: NA
cdr3_nt: TGTGCCAGCAGTCATACCGGGGAGCTGTTTTTT; cdr3_aa: CASSHTGELFF; j_call: TRBJ2-2; d_call: NA; v_call: TRBV4-2; clone_size: NA
cdr3_nt: TGTGCCAGCAGAAAGGCGGGGGGGAGGGGTACGCAGTATTTT; cdr3_aa: CASRKAGGRGTQYF; j_call: TRBJ2-3; d_call: TRBD2; v_call: TRBV28; clone_size: NA
cdr3_nt: TGTGCCAGCAGCGCCTACCGGACACAGGGGGTACCCTACGAGCAGTACTTC; cdr3_aa: CASSAYRTQGVPYEQYF; j_call: TRBJ2-7; d_call: TRBD1; v_call: TRBV7-8; clone_size: NA
cdr3_nt: TGTGCCAGCAGCCAACCGGGACTAGCGGGGGGATTAGAGACCCAGTACTTC; cdr3_aa: CASSQPGLAGGLETQYF; j_call: TRBJ2-5; d_call: TRBD2; v_call: TRBV3-1/TRBV3-2; clone_size: NA
cdr3_nt: TGTGCCAGCAGCCCTCCCGGGACATCGGGTAATGAGCAGTTCTTC; cdr3_aa: CASSPPGTSGNEQFF; j_call: TRBJ2-1; d_call: NA; v_call: TRBV7-2; clone_size: few
cdr3_nt: TGTGCCACCAGTGATGCAGGGAACACAGATACGCAGTATTTT; cdr3_aa: CATSDAGNTDTQYF; j_call: TRBJ2-3; d_call: NA; v_call: TRBV24-1; clone_size: once
cdr3_nt: TGTGCCAGCAGTTCCCAGGGGGTGTGGAATCAGCCCCAGCATTTT; cdr3_aa: CASSSQGVWNQPQHF; j_call: TRBJ1-5; d_call: TRBD1; v_call: TRBV27; clone_size: NA
cdr3_nt: TGTGCCAGTAGTATAGAAGGGACAGGAAACGAGCAGTACTTC; cdr3_aa: CASSIEGTGNEQYF; j_call: TRBJ2-7; d_call: TRBD1; v_call: TRBV19; clone_size: NA
cdr3_nt: TGTGTGATAGCGGGCAGGGCCGATGGCTACACCTTC; cdr3_aa: CVIAGRADGYTF; j_call: TRBJ1-2; d_call: NA; v_call: TRBV7-9; clone_size: few
cdr3_nt: TGTGCCAGCAGTGAGGGGAGAACCGGACAGGGTGAGCAAGAGACCCAGTACTTC; cdr3_aa: CASSEGRTGQGEQETQYF; j_call: TRBJ2-5; d_call: TRBD1; v_call: TRBV25-1; clone_size: few
cdr3_nt: TGTGCCAGTAGGAGCCCCGGGGGCAATCAGCCCCAGCATTTT; cdr3_aa: CASRSPGGNQPQHF; j_call: TRBJ1-5; d_call: NA; v_call: TRBV19; clone_size: NA